One sample yielded the 19 T cell receptor beta chains listed below, sequenced in a study of memory CD4+ T cells and cytomegalovirus serostatus. Single viable CD3+CD4+CD8-CD45RO+ cells were sorted as the memory CD4+ T cells. Clones were read by immunoSEQ multiplex PCR, and TCRdb kept only the in-frame ones, dropping some. The sample shows tens of thousands of clones, 78% of them seen only once. Sample: memory CD4+ T cells from blood. The source is an adult in good health and CMV-seronegative.

This clone was seen just once. V is TRBV19 and J is TRBJ2-1, with D maybe TRBD2 (5 bases). The CDR3 loop spans 16 amino acids. Germline V gene sequence: CDR1 LNHDA, CDR2 SQIVND (reference sequence). The ends were cut back, 6 bases at V and 0 bases at J, with 15 bases in the middle. CDR3 nucleotides: TGTGCCAGTAGGGCGCCCCATGGGAGCTCCTACAATGAGCAGTTCTTC. Protein: CASRAPHGSSYNEQFF.

Written as DNA, the CDR3 is TGTGCCAGCAGGGGACAGGGGGCAGGGGAGCAGTACTTC. This translates into CASRGQGAGEQYF. This chain links TRBV2 with TRBJ2-7; 12 nucleotides agree with TRBD1. Trimming cost V 6 bases and J 7 bases; bases outside gene matches: 4. Per germline, CDR1 SNHLY and CDR2 FYNNEI. The CDR3 covers 13 residues. Using reference TRBV2 and TRBJ2-7 for the parts outside the CDR3, the full variable domain is EPEVTQTPSHQVTQMGQEVILRCVPISNHLYFYWYRQILGQKVEFLVSFYNNEISEKSEIFDDQFSVERPDGSNFTLKIRSTKLEDSAMYFCASRGQGAGEQYFGPGTRLTVT.

The rearrangement joins TRBV7-2 to TRBJ1-3; D is perhaps TRBD1 (5 bases). This CDR3 has 15 residues. In germline, CDR1 is SGHTA, CDR2 FQGNSA. V was shortened by 5 bases and J by 1 base, with 12 bases between the two germline ends. As DNA, the CDR3 is TGTGCCAGCAGCACGCCCAGGGTATCTGGAAACACCATATATTTT. Translated, it gives CASSTPRVSGNTIYF.

The rearrangement links TRBV28 to TRBJ1-2; D remains unclear. Germline V gives CDR1 MDHEN, CDR2 SYDVKM. V was cut by 3 bases and J by 0 bases, with 8 bases left in between. The CDR3 runs to 14 residues. Here the CDR3 DNA reads TGTGCCAGCAGTTTGATAGACGCTAACTATGGCTACACCTTC. Its protein product is CASSLIDANYGYTF.

The chain uses TRBV27 and TRBJ1-3; TRBD1 matches 7 bases. The CDR3 totals 15 residues. V lost 8 bases and J lost 0; bases outside the gene matches: 7. Germline V lookup: CDR1 MNHEY, CDR2 SMNVEV (reference sequence). The CDR3 nucleotides read TGTGCCAGCGCAAGGACAGGCGACTCTGGAAACACCATATATTTT. Its protein product is CASARTGDSGNTIYF.

The chain couples TRBV19 to TRBJ2-7; TRBD1 aligns across 7 bases. Trimming at V came to 6 bases and at J to 5 bases, leaving 13 bases not matched to a gene. The CDR3 contains 15 residues. Germline values: CDR1 LNHDA, CDR2 SQIVND (reference sequence). The CDR3 loop is CASSGQARGRDEQYF. DNA of the CDR3: TGTGCCAGTAGCGGACAGGCCCGGGGCAGGGACGAGCAGTACTTC.

This clone was seen more than once but under ten times. The chain joins TRBV19 to TRBJ1-2; unclear D gene. CDR3 length equals 12 residues. Germline assignment: CDR1 LNHDA and CDR2 SQIVND (reference sequence). V was cut by 7 bases and J by 10 bases, with 16 bases left in between. CDR3 loop: CASTPESGSYTF. Written as DNA, the CDR3 is TGTGCCAGTACGCCTGAGTCCGGGTCCTACACCTTC. Combining the CDR3 with reference TRBV19 and TRBJ1-2 gives the whole variable domain DGGITQSPKYLFRKEGQNVTLSCEQNLNHDAMYWYRQDPGQGLRLIYYSQIVNDFQKGDIAEGYSVSREKKESFPLTVTSAQKNPTAFYLCASTPESGSYTFGSGTRLTVV.

The V gene is TRBV7-2, the J gene TRBJ1-2, with 9 bases that match TRBD1. CDR1 is SGHTA, CDR2 FQGNSA, per germline. Trimming cost V 5 bases and J 8 bases; bases outside gene matches: 12. This CDR3 spans 15 amino acids. CDR3 residues: CASSLQTRTGEGYTF. The CDR3, as DNA: TGTGCCAGCAGCCTCCAAACCAGGACAGGGGAGGGCTACACCTTC.

This chain links TRBV28 with TRBJ2-1; 8 bases map to TRBD1. The trim removed 6 bases at V and 0 bases at J, leaving 1 base unmatched. There are 14 residues in the CDR3. The V gene's germline CDR1 is MDHEN and CDR2 SYDVKM. The CDR3 is CASRDRASYNEQFF. CDR3 nucleotide sequence: TGTGCCAGCAGGGACAGGGCCTCCTACAATGAGCAGTTCTTC.

This clone appeared a single time. The CDR3 coding sequence is TGTGCCAGCACCCCAAGGGGAGGGAAACAAACTGGAAACACCATATATTTT. Its translation is CASTPRGGKQTGNTIYF. V gene TRBV5-8 combines with J gene TRBJ1-3, with D possibly being TRBD1 (5 bases). The V gene lost 6 bases and the J gene lost 2 bases, with 21 bases spanning the gap. Germline CDR1 reads SGHTS; CDR2 reads YDEGEE. The CDR3 loop spans 17 amino acids.

This clone was seen repeatedly, ten times or more. The chain recombines TRBV25-1 with TRBJ1-5; perhaps TRBD1 as D (5 bases). V gave up 2 bases and J gave up 7 bases, with 12 bases separating them. This CDR3 has 14 amino acids. CDR1 is MGHDK, CDR2 SYGVNS, per germline. The CDR3 region is CASSETGDWQPQHF. In nucleotides, the CDR3 is TGTGCCAGCAGTGAAACGGGGGATTGGCAGCCCCAGCATTTT.

The J gene is TRBJ2-1, the V gene TRBV6-5; 10 positions agree with TRBD1. Germline V lookup: CDR1 MNHEY, CDR2 SVGAGI. This CDR3 has 15 residues. After removal of 7 bases from V and 7 bases from J, the junction contained 10 bases not matched to a gene. The chain's CDR3 is CASTDDRGLGNEQFF. The CDR3 bases are TGTGCCAGCACCGACGACAGGGGGCTAGGGAATGAGCAGTTCTTC.

This clone is medium-sized. The chain employs TRBV29-1 and TRBJ2-7, with D perhaps TRBD1 or TRBD2 (5 bases each). The CDR3 loop spans 16 amino acids. V was clipped by 5 bases and J by 0 bases, with 20 bases between them. The germline CDR1 and CDR2 sequences are SQVTM and ANQGSEA. The CDR3 DNA is TGCAGCGTTTTAGAAACCCCGGGACGGCTCTCCTACGAGCAGTACTTC. Protein sequence: CSVLETPGRLSYEQYF.

This clone has just one count. The chain joins TRBV4-1 to TRBJ1-1, with TRBD1 identical over 7 bases. The length of the CDR3 is 16 residues. Losses at the gene ends were 3 bases for V and 1 base for J; bases not matched to a gene: 8. Germline-derived CDR1 and CDR2 are MGHRA and YSYEKL. Written as DNA, the CDR3 is TGCGCCAGCAGCCAGACTCCACAGGGGACGAACACTGAAGCTTTCTTT. Protein product: CASSQTPQGTNTEAFF.

The V call is TRBV4-1, the J call TRBJ1-4, with unresolved D. Looked up from germline, CDR1 is MGHRA and CDR2 is YSYEKL. This CDR3 spans 13 amino acids. Deletions cut 2 bases from V and 8 bases from J, with 9 bases between. Here the CDR3 reads CASSQLVGEKLFF. For the CDR3, the DNA is TGCGCCAGCAGCCAATTAGTAGGCGAAAAACTGTTTTTT.

The V and J genes are TRBV2 and TRBJ1-1; a weak D match, TRBD1 (5 bases). Per germline, CDR1 SNHLY and CDR2 FYNNEI. This CDR3 is built from 15 residues. Trimming stripped 7 bases from V and 4 bases from J, with 19 bases between. CDR3 nucleotides: TGTGCCAGCATCCGGGAGGGGAAGGGGAGCACTGAAGCTTTCTTT. It translates to CASIREGKGSTEAFF.

The chain has TRBV18 and TRBJ1-1; D gene unclear. This CDR3 spans 14 amino acids. V was cut by 3 bases and J by 1 base, with 9 bases left in between. Germline lookup yields CDR1 KGHSH and CDR2 LQKENI. Here the CDR3 DNA reads TGTGCCAGCTCACCGGCCCAGAAGAACACTGAAGCTTTCTTT. The encoded protein is CASSPAQKNTEAFF.

The chain employs TRBV19 and TRBJ1-1; 7 bases line up with TRBD1. The V gene end was trimmed by 1 base and the J gene end by 0 bases; junction bases not matched to a gene: 5. This CDR3 is built from 16 residues. CDR1 LNHDA and CDR2 SQIVND come from the germline V gene (reference sequence). CDR3 residues: CASSIAAGQLNTEAFF. DNA for the CDR3: TGTGCCAGTAGTATAGCCGCGGGACAGCTGAACACTGAAGCTTTCTTT.

This chain links TRBV18 with TRBJ2-1; 8 nucleotides align to TRBD2. Trimming cost V 6 bases and J 7 bases; bases outside gene matches: 2. This CDR3 comprises 12 residues. Germline CDR1 KGHSH, CDR2 LQKENI. Here the CDR3 reads CASSVAGNEQFF. CDR3 nucleotides: TGTGCCAGCTCCGTAGCGGGGAATGAGCAGTTCTTC.